A single sample gave rise to the 3 T cell receptor beta chains below, sequenced in a study of blood T cell repertoires in COVID-19. The repertoire was sequenced with immunoSEQ multiplex PCR; TCRdb's copy has only in-frame clones and lacks some. The sample carries hundreds of thousands of clones, approximately 86% recorded once. Sequencing was carried out using PBMCs or T cells enriched from blood (not recorded which). The receptors shown here come from a woman between 35 and 50 years old with acute COVID-19.

In its sample, this clone was seen once. This chain links TRBV2 with TRBJ1-1, with no clear D. Deletions cut 0 bases from V and 11 bases from J, with 13 bases between. CDR1 is SNHLY and CDR2 is FYNNEI in the germline V gene. The CDR3 has 13 residues. The CDR3 here is CASSEARTRVAFF. The CDR3 DNA follows: TGTGCCAGCAGTGAAGCTCGGACGAGGGTGGCTTTCTTT.

About this clone itself: One end of the junction is discordant with germline, which a read error may explain. V and J are TRBV10-3 and TRBJ2-7, with 7 bases fitting TRBD1. The CDR3 contains 16 residues. Germline V lookup: CDR1 ENHRY, CDR2 SYGVKD. This CDR3 is CAISVETGIISSEQYF. The CDR3 bases are TGTGCCATCAGTGTAGAGACAGGGATAATCTCCTCCGAGCAGTACTTC.

The chain recombines TRBV11-2 with TRBJ1-2; 8 bases are shared with TRBD1. The CDR3 length is 14 residues. V dropped 3 bases and J dropped 4; count of bases not matched to a gene: 4. Germline loops: CDR1 SGHAT, CDR2 FQNNGV. In nucleotides, the CDR3 is TGTGCCAGCAGCTTGTCCGGGACAGGCTATGGCTACACCTTC. Encoded protein: CASSLSGTGYGYTF.